A single T cell receptor (beta chain) is shown here with its context. Its specificity is unknown. The CDR3 spans 15 residues. Trimming shortened V by 6 bases and J by 0 bases, and 11 bases separated the two germline ends. Germline assignment: CDR1 MNHEY and CDR2 SVGAGI. The deep-level immunoSEQ assay was used. Sorted subsets were amplified in replicate PCRs using 200 to 250 ng DNA, about 30,000 T cell genomes. Clones were sequenced by immunoSEQ multiplex PCR, and TCRdb holds only the in-frame ones, with some missing. The repertoire has millions of clones, roughly 95% of them found once; the top ten carry 0.85% to 1.3%. This sample was included in a study of shared clonotypes between healthy human individuals. Naive CD8 cells comprised CD45RO-negative, CCR7-positively selected cells, excluding terminally differentiated effector memory CD45RA+ cells. Study-wide results and limits: Naive subsets typically showed greater estimated richness than memory subsets. Some clonotypes were shared by all four sorted-subset donors, while others were not shared. The non-shared ones had lower generation probabilities than the shared ones.

The sequenced sample consisted of naive CD8+ T cells sorted from blood. This clonotype was obtained from a man between 18 and 35 years old in good health. This sequence joins TRBV6-5 and TRBJ1-4; D gene unclear. CDR3 bases: TGTGCCAGCAGACCGGGGTATGCAACTAATGAAAAACTGTTTTTT. It translates to CASRPGYATNEKLFF.